This is a list of T cell receptor beta chains from one sample in a study of blood T cell repertoires in COVID-19. Assay: immunoSEQ multiplex PCR; the TCRdb copy retains only in-frame clones and omits some. Among approximately 110,000 clones listed, about 76% were seen once. The sequencing input was peripheral blood. The origin of the receptors is a woman between 65 and 79 years old with acute or convalescent COVID-19. Each CDR3 is given with its conserved first and last residue. A D gene is named only where the DNA matches it firmly. Not every row has a clone size; where given, it reads once, few, many or a size class.

>.|TRBJ1-4|TRBV5-6|.
TGTGCCAGCAGCTTGCTACAGGGTGCAACTAATGAAAAACTGTTTTTT
CASSLLQGATNEKLFF
>.|TRBJ2-1|TRBV5-4|.
TGTGCCAGCAGCTTGGCGGGGGGCGGGTTGAATGAGCAGTTCTTC
CASSLAGGGLNEQFF
>.|TRBJ1-1|TRBV12-1|.
TGTGCCAGCAGCTTAAGTAGGAACACTGAAGCTTTCTTT
CASSLSRNTEAFF
>.|TRBJ1-4|TRBV7-9|.
TGTGCCAGCAGCAAAAGATACAGGGAGGGCGGTGAAAAACTGTTTTTT
CASSKRYREGGEKLFF
>.|TRBJ2-1|TRBV5-1|.
TGCGCCAGCAGCTTGGTTTCTAGCTCCTACAATGAGCAGTTCTTC
CASSLVSSSYNEQFF
>once|TRBJ2-7|TRBV5-5|TRBD2
TGTGCCAGCAGCTTGGCGCTAGCGGGGGGGCCGAACGGATACGAGCAGTACTTC
CASSLALAGGPNGYEQYF
>once|TRBJ2-3|TRBV3-1/TRBV3-2|.
TGTGCCAGCAGCCAAGAAGGCGGGCGCTCCACAGATACGCAGTATTTT
CASSQEGGRSTDTQYF
>few|TRBJ2-7|TRBV27|.
TGTGCCAGCGCCGGGACACTAGACTACGAGCAGTACTTC
CASAGTLDYEQYF
>.|TRBJ1-3|TRBV29-1|TRBD1
TGCAGCGTTGCCCCGACAGGGGCTGGAAACACCATATATTTT
CSVAPTGAGNTIYF
>.|TRBJ2-3|TRBV10-3|TRBD2
TGTGCCATCAGGTCTAGCGGGGGCACAGATACGCAGTATTTT
CAIRSSGGTDTQYF
>.|TRBJ2-3|TRBV19|.
TGTGCCAGTAGTATTTTCCAGGGGCGGGATACGCAGTATTTT
CASSIFQGRDTQYF
>.|TRBJ1-4|TRBV2|.
TGTGCCAGCAGTGAGAACAGGGCAACTAATGAAAAACTGTTTTTT
CASSENRATNEKLFF
>.|TRBJ1-2|TRBV12-3/TRBV12-4|.
TGTGCCAGCAGTTTCCCCGGTTATGGCTACACCTTC
CASSFPGYGYTF
>.|TRBJ2-5|TRBV27|.
TGTGCCAGCAGTTTGATACCGACCGCGAGGCGAGAGACCCAGTACTTC
CASSLIPTARRETQYF
>few|TRBJ2-7|TRBV30|.
TGTGCCTGCCGGCGGGGCTACGAGCAGTACTTC
CACRRGYEQYF
>.|TRBJ1-2|TRBV6-5|.
TGTGCCAGCAGCCCACAGTCTTCCTATGGCTACACCTTC
CASSPQSSYGYTF
>.|TRBJ1-1|TRBV12-3/TRBV12-4|TRBD1
TGTGCCAGCAGGGGGACAGTCACTGAAGCTTTCTTT
CASRGTVTEAFF
>.|TRBJ2-7|TRBV7-8|.
TGTGCCAGCAGCCTCAGTACCTACGAGCAGTACTTC
CASSLSTYEQYF
>.|TRBJ2-1|TRBV4-1|.
TGCGCCAGCAGCCAAGGAGGGCGGGGGCAAGGGAATGAGCAGTTCTTC
CASSQGGRGQGNEQFF
>.|TRBJ1-2|TRBV28|TRBD1
TGTGCCAGCAGTTTGGCAGGGGGTGGCGGCTACACCTTC
CASSLAGGGGYTF
>.|TRBJ2-3|TRBV4-3|.
TGCGCCAGCAGCCAAGATATGTCGGGCTCCACACTAGTTGATACGCAGTATTTT
CASSQDMSGSTLVDTQYF
>.|TRBJ1-6|TRBV19|.
TGTGCCAGTAGTACCGGGACGTGGCGGGAAAGTTCACCCCTCCACTTT
CASSTGTWRESSPLHF
>.|TRBJ1-1|TRBV6-6|.
TGTGCCAGCAGTTTAGGGGGAGATAACACTGAAGCTTTCTTT
CASSLGGDNTEAFF
>.|TRBJ1-3|TRBV7-9|.
TGTGCCAGCAGCTTCACTGCGGGAAACACCATATATTTT
CASSFTAGNTIYF
>few|TRBJ1-1|TRBV19|.
TGTGCCAGTTCAGACAGATTGAACACTGAAGCTTTCTTT
CASSDRLNTEAFF
>few|TRBJ1-5|TRBV3-1/TRBV3-2|TRBD1
TGTGCCAGCAGTCCAGGGGGCGCGGTCCATCAGCCCCAGCATTTT
CASSPGGAVHQPQHF
>.|TRBJ1-2|TRBV11-2|.
TGTGCCACCCCGGCGGGCAGGTTTTATGGCTACACCTTC
CATPAGRFYGYTF
>once|TRBJ2-7|TRBV7-2|TRBD1
TGTGCCAGCAGCTTAGTTGGGACAGGGGCGTACGAGCAGTACTTC
CASSLVGTGAYEQYF
>few|TRBJ2-6|TRBV29-1|.
TGCAGCGTTGCTGAGTCTGGGGCCAACGTCCTGACTTTC
CSVAESGANVLTF
>few|TRBJ1-2|TRBV2|.
TGTGCCAGCAGTGAACGATCCGGGGGCTACACCTTC
CASSERSGGYTF